This TCR beta chain was identified during a study of blood T cell repertoires in COVID-19. Assay: immunoSEQ multiplex PCR; the TCRdb copy retains only in-frame clones and omits some. This sample has 140,000 to 150,000 clones, with around 84% found just once. V lost 4 bases and J lost 6, with 13 bases in between. CDR3 length: 13 amino acids. Germline V gene sequence: CDR1 LNHDA, CDR2 SQIVND (reference sequence). Sequencing was done on a sample of PBMCs or T cells enriched from blood (not recorded which). The TCR sequence derives from a woman aged 45-65 years who had been exposed to COVID-19. The V call is TRBV19, the J call TRBJ2-7; D ambiguous. The CDR3 protein is CASSNSGRSEQYF. Written as DNA, the CDR3 is TGTGCCAGTAGTAACAGTGGTCGGTCCGAGCAGTACTTC.